These 22 T cell receptor beta chains originate from one sample sequenced in a study of neurological immune-mediated disorders. TCRdb called the 5' RACE reads again in MiXCR, with one record for every CDR3 protein. The data show under 60,000 distinct CDR3 sequences, roughly 26% seen once. Specimen: PBMCs. These receptors were obtained from an older woman in good health.

This clonotype was detected many times. The genes are TRBV7-2 and TRBJ1-1; D is unresolved. CDR1 and CDR2 (germline): SGHTA, FQGNSA. The length of the CDR3 is 12 residues. The V end was cut by 3 bases, the J end by 5 bases, with 7 bases between. The CDR3 DNA is TGTGCCAGCAGCTTTAGGCGAACTGAAGCTTTCTTT. Translation gives CASSFRRTEAFF.

This clonotype has ten or more counts. The chain links TRBV4-2 to TRBJ2-3; D is perhaps TRBD2 (6 bases). V was trimmed by 4 bases and J by 4 bases, leaving 18 bases between them. The CDR3 length is 16 residues. Looked up from germline, CDR1 is LGHNA and CDR2 is YNFKEQ. The CDR3 coding sequence is TGTGCCAGCAGCCGAGCCGGGACTCTAGGCCCAGATACGCAGTATTTT. It specifies CASSRAGTLGPDTQYF.

Many counts were recorded for this clonotype. The chain joins TRBV7-2 to TRBJ2-3, with 7 bases lining up with TRBD1. Germline V lookup: CDR1 SGHTA, CDR2 FQGNSA. J gave up 5 bases and V 1 base, and 3 bases lay outside the gene matches. This CDR3 comprises 14 residues. This CDR3 reads CASSLEGAGDTQYF. The CDR3 coding sequence is TGTGCCAGCAGCTTAGAGGGGGCTGGAGATACGCAGTATTTT.

This clonotype has ten or more counts. The genes are TRBV7-9 and TRBJ1-6; unclear D gene. Per germline, CDR1 SEHNR and CDR2 FQNEAQ (reference sequence). The CDR3 extends over 14 amino acids. Trimming removed 5 bases from V and 7 bases from J, with 12 bases in between. For the CDR3, the DNA is TGTGCCAGCAGCGCCGACTGGGCGAATTCACCCCTCCACTTT. Translation: CASSADWANSPLHF.

This clonotype was recorded many times. The chain employs TRBV18 and TRBJ2-5, with 8 bases that match TRBD1. Trimming removed 2 bases from V and 5 bases from J; junction bases left unmatched: 7. The germline CDR1 and CDR2 sequences are KGHSH and LQKENI. The CDR3 consists of 15 residues. The CDR3: CASSPSDRGWETQYF. CDR3 nucleotide sequence: TGTGCCAGCTCACCATCCGACAGGGGCTGGGAGACCCAGTACTTC.

Points on this clonotype: With a much larger clone just one base away, this may be a read error. V and J are TRBV12-3 or TRBV12-4 and TRBJ2-3; 10 bases agree with TRBD2. The CDR3 has 16 residues. Unmatched junction bases numbered 12, after V lost 6 bases and J lost 6 bases. The CDR3 region has the DNA TGTGCCAGCAGCTTGATCCAGCGGGAGGGCGGGGATACGCAGTATTTT. It yields the protein CASSLIQREGGDTQYF.

This clonotype has a handful of counts. The V and J genes are TRBV9 and TRBJ2-2; TRBD2 matches at 7 bases. Germline assignment: CDR1 SGDLS and CDR2 YYNGEE. This CDR3 is built from 15 residues. The V and J ends lost 7 bases and 7 bases, in that order; junction bases with no gene match: 13. This chain's CDR3 is CASGPVGRAGGELFF. CDR3 in DNA: TGTGCCAGCGGCCCCGTAGGGAGGGCCGGCGGGGAGCTGTTTTTT.

This clonotype has ten or more counts. The J gene is TRBJ1-5, the V gene TRBV5-1, with D unresolved. V was trimmed by 0 bases and J by 11 bases, leaving 9 bases between them. CDR3 length: 12 amino acids. Germline V gene lookup returns CDR1 SGHRS and CDR2 YFSETQ. The CDR3 reads CASSLEGEAQHF. Written as DNA, the CDR3 is TGCGCCAGCAGCTTGGAGGGCGAGGCCCAGCATTTT.

This clonotype was counted ten times or more. V gene TRBV12-3 or TRBV12-4 combines with J gene TRBJ1-2; no clear D. Trimming took 0 bases from V and 4 from J, leaving 9 bases between them. There are 14 residues in the CDR3. CDR3: CASSLATPGYGYTF. In DNA, the CDR3 is TGTGCCAGCAGTTTAGCCACCCCTGGCTATGGCTACACCTTC.

This clonotype was seen at least ten times. The chain uses TRBV20-1 and TRBJ2-7; possible D gene TRBD2, 5 bases. This CDR3 comprises 15 residues. With 5 bases removed from V and 3 bases from J, the gap between germline ends came to 20 bases. Germline V gene data show CDR1 as DFQATT and CDR2 as SNEGSKA (reference sequence). In DNA form, the CDR3 reads TGCAGTGCTCCCCTCCCGGGGTCCCTAGGCTACGAGCAGTACTTC. Residues: CSAPLPGSLGYEQYF.

V usage is TRBV20-1 and J usage is TRBJ2-2; TRBD1 aligns across 7 bases. CDR1 and CDR2 (germline): DFQATT, SNEGSKA (reference sequence). The CDR3 runs 14 residues. V shed 3 bases and J 1 base; nucleotides not matched to a gene: 2. The CDR3 sequence is CSARDRRNTGELFF. CDR3 bases: TGCAGTGCTAGGGACAGGAGGAACACCGGGGAGCTGTTTTTT.

This clonotype was counted many times. The rearrangement joins TRBV5-1 to TRBJ2-7; D is uncertain. Trimming removed 0 bases from V and 9 bases from J, with 16 bases in between. Germline V CDR1 and CDR2: SGHRS, YFSETQ. CDR3 length equals 14 residues. DNA for the CDR3: TGCGCCAGCAGCTTGGCTCCCCCCGCCTCTGGGCAGTACTTC. This gives the protein CASSLAPPASGQYF.

This clonotype was counted ten times or more. This chain uses TRBV2 with TRBJ2-2; D unresolved. Trimming removed 4 bases from V and 7 bases from J, with 7 bases in between. Germline V gene sequence: CDR1 SNHLY, CDR2 FYNNEI. This CDR3 region has 12 residues. CDR3 DNA: TGTGCCAGCAGTGCCTGGGGCGGGGAGCTGTTTTTT. Amino acid sequence: CASSAWGGELFF. The entire variable domain, with the rest obtained from reference TRBV2 and TRBJ2-2, is as follows: EPEVTQTPSHQVTQMGQEVILRCVPISNHLYFYWYRQILGQKVEFLVSFYNNEISEKSEIFDDQFSVERPDGSNFTLKIRSTKLEDSAMYFCASSAWGGELFFGEGSRLTVL.

This clonotype was detected many times. The gene calls are TRBV7-2 and TRBJ2-1; 7 nucleotides align to TRBD2. The CDR3 covers 14 residues. CDR1 and CDR2 from the germline V gene are SGHTA and FQGNSA. V dropped 10 bases and J dropped 0; count of bases not matched to a gene: 6. CDR3 in amino acids: CATQRGSSYNEQFF. The CDR3, as DNA: TGTGCCACGCAGCGGGGCTCCTCCTACAATGAGCAGTTCTTC. The whole variable domain, filled in from reference TRBV7-2 and TRBJ2-1, reads GAGVSQSPSNKVTEKGKDVELRCDPISGHTALYWYRQSLGQGLEFLIYFQGNSAPDKSGLPSDRFSAERTGGSVSTLTIQRTQQEDSAVYLCATQRGSSYNEQFFGPGTRLTVL.

There are many counts of this clonotype. The chain joins TRBV5-1 to TRBJ1-1, with a tentative D call TRBD1 (5 bases). The V end lost 5 bases, the J end lost 6 bases, and 17 bases lay between the germline ends. The CDR3 spans 14 residues. Germline V gives CDR1 SGHRS, CDR2 YFSETQ. CDR3 in amino acids: CASSPVGGNAEAFF. The CDR3 coding sequence is TGCGCCAGCAGTCCGGTGGGGGGTAACGCTGAAGCTTTCTTT.

This clonotype came up many times. The CDR3 sequence: CASSLVQDFAQYF. The CDR3 nucleotides read TGTGCCAGCAGCTTAGTCCAGGACTTTGCGCAGTATTTT. The gene calls are TRBV7-8 and TRBJ2-3, with a possible D match to TRBD2 (5 bases). This CDR3 region has 13 residues. CDR1 is SGHVS, CDR2 FQNEAQ, per germline. Trimming removed 1 base at V and 10 bases at J, with 12 bases between.

The chain uses TRBV24-1 and TRBJ2-3; possibly TRBD1 for D (6 bases). The germline CDR1 and CDR2 sequences are KGHDR and SFDVKD. This CDR3 contains 16 residues. Trimming removed 3 bases from V and 2 bases from J, with 14 bases in between. CDR3 sequence (DNA): TGTGCCACCAGTGATGGGACACCGAAATACACAGATACGCAGTATTTT. It is translated as CATSDGTPKYTDTQYF.

This clonotype was detected many times. The chain employs TRBV5-1 and TRBJ2-1; TRBD2 matches at 12 bases. Trimming took 0 bases from V and 8 from J; bases not matched to a gene: 9. Germline CDR1 is SGHRS and CDR2 is YFSETQ. CDR3 length equals 17 residues. This chain's CDR3 is CASSLAASGRAGYEQFF. The CDR3 nucleotides read TGCGCCAGCAGCTTGGCGGCTAGCGGGAGGGCGGGTTATGAGCAGTTCTTC.

This clonotype was observed many times. The rearrangement joins TRBV6-6 to TRBJ2-4; the D gene is possibly TRBD1 (6 bases). V lost 2 bases and J 0 bases, leaving 8 bases between the germline ends. The germline gives CDR1 MNHNY, CDR2 SVGAGI (reference sequence). CDR3 length: 15 amino acids. The CDR3 coding sequence is TGTGCCAGCAGTTACACAGGGCAAGCCAAAAACATTCAGTACTTC. Its translation is CASSYTGQAKNIQYF.

This clonotype was observed at least ten times. CDR3 coding DNA: TGTGCCAGCAGCTTAGTTGGACTAGCGGGAGGTACCCCCTACAATGAGCAGTTCTTC. Translation gives CASSLVGLAGGTPYNEQFF. This rearrangement joins TRBV7-9 to TRBJ2-1; 14 nucleotides match TRBD2. Unmatched junction bases numbered 7, after V lost 1 base and J lost 2 bases. CDR3 length: 19 residues. Germline CDR1 is SEHNR and CDR2 is FQNEAQ (reference sequence).

This clonotype was counted at least ten times. The chain links TRBV5-1 to TRBJ2-1; 9 bases align to TRBD2. V gave up 4 bases and J gave up 8 bases; unmatched junction bases: 10. The germline gives CDR1 SGHRS, CDR2 YFSETQ. The CDR3 covers 15 residues. The CDR3 sequence is CASSAVAGEIDEQFF. Written as DNA, the CDR3 is TGCGCCAGCAGCGCCGTAGCGGGAGAGATCGATGAGCAGTTCTTC. Full variable domain (rest looked up from reference TRBV5-1 and TRBJ2-1): KAGVTQTPRYLIKTRGQQVTLSCSPISGHRSVSWYQQTPGQGLQFLFEYFSETQRNKGNFPGRFSGRQFSNSRSEMNVSTLELGDSALYLCASSAVAGEIDEQFFGPGTRLTVL.

This clonotype was observed at least ten times. The V call is TRBV29-1, the J call TRBJ2-5; the match to TRBD2 covers 12 bases. Germline values: CDR1 SQVTM, CDR2 ANQGSEA. V dropped 3 bases and J dropped 1; count of bases not matched to a gene: 3. CDR3 size: 15 residues. The CDR3, as DNA: TGCAGCGTTGATCTACTAGCGGGAGGCCAAGAGACCCAGTACTTC. Its protein is CSVDLLAGGQETQYF.